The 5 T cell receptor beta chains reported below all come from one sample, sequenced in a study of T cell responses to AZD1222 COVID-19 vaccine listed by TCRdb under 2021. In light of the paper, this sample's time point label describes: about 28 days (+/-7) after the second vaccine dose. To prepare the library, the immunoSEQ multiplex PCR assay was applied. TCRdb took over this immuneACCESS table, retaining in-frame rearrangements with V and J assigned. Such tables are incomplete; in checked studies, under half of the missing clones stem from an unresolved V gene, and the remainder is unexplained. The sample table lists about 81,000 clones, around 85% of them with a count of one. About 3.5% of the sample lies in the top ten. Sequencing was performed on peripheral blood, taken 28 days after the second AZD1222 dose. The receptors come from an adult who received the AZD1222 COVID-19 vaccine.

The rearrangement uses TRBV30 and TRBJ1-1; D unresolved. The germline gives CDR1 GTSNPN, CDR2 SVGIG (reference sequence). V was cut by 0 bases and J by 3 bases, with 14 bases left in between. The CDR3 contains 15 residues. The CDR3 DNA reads TGTGCCTGGAGTGTTAATATTGGGAGTGACACTGAAGCTTTCTTT. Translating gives CAWSVNIGSDTEAFF.

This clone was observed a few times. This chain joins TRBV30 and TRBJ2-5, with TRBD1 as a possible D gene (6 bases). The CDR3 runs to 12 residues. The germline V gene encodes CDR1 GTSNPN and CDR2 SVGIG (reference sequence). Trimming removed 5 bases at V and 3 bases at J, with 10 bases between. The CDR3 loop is CAWVDSKETQYF. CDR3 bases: TGTGCCTGGGTGGACAGCAAAGAGACCCAGTACTTC.

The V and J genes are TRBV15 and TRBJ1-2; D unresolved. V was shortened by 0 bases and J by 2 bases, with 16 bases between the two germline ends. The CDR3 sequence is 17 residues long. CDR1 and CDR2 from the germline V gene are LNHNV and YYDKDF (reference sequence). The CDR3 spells CATSRDGVGGRNYGYTF. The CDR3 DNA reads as TGTGCCACCAGCAGAGATGGGGTTGGAGGGAGGAACTATGGCTACACCTTC.

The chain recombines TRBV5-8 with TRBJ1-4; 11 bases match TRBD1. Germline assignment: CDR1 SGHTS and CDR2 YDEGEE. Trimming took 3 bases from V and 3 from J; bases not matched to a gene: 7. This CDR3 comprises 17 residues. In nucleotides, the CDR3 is TGTGCCAGCAGCTCCGGACAGGGGGCGCATTCTAATGAAAAACTGTTTTTT. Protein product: CASSSGQGAHSNEKLFF.

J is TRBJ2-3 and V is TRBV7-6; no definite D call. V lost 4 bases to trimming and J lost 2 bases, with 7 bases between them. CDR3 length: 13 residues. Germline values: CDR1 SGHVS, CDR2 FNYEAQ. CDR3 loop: CASSSFDTDTQYF. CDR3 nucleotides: TGTGCCAGCAGCTCTTTCGACACAGATACGCAGTATTTT.